This TCR beta chain was sequenced for a study of blood T cell repertoires in COVID-19. On the study more broadly: COVID-19 samples collected from the United States, Italy and Spain covered acute and convalescent phases. PBMCs, B-cell-depleted T cells, or T cells provided the cDNA or gDNA that made up the material.

V lost 2 bases and J lost 4; bases outside the gene matches: 10. This CDR3 contains 16 residues. Germline values: CDR1 MNHEY, CDR2 SMNVEV (reference sequence). Per the original data handling: Cell counts per sample came from amplifying reference gene primers. Assay: immunoSEQ multiplex PCR; the TCRdb copy retains only in-frame clones and omits some. V, J and clone size reflect that table, while D and trimming were determined from the DNA. The sample lists some 350,000 clones; roughly nine tenths were seen once. The sequenced material came from peripheral blood. This chain links TRBV27 with TRBJ1-2; TRBD1 agrees at 7 bases. The origin of this receptor is a woman aged 30 to 39 with COVID-19, enrolled during active disease. The CDR3 spells CASSLRGLDRLYGYTF. The CDR3 coding sequence is TGTGCCAGCAGTTTAAGGGGGTTGGACAGGCTCTATGGCTACACCTTC.